The sequence of this TCR beta chain was determined in a study of human thymus T cells. Whole-study findings and limits: Related research found strongly overlapping thymic repertoires in unrelated individuals. V and J genes seemed to be used with bias in thymic and blood repertoires.

Obtained as resections during corrective heart surgery, the thymus tissue was then studied. Infants, healthy and Finnish, who were having corrective surgery for congenital heart defects served as donors. The method was immunoSEQ multiplex PCR; TCRdb's version includes in-frame clones alone and lacks a portion of them. The table has fewer than 85,000 clones, 85% to 95% seen once. Germline V gene lookup returns CDR1 LGHNA and CDR2 YNFKEQ. Trimming cost V 1 base and J 3 bases; bases outside gene matches: 8. There are 16 residues in the CDR3. Of note for this clone: Antigen specificity is unknown.

The receptor was derived from a girl younger than two with a congenital heart defect but otherwise immunologically healthy. This rearrangement joins TRBV4-2 to TRBJ2-5, with TRBD1 identical over 7 bases. Sequencing was performed on thymus tissue. CDR3 loop: CASSQVIDRAEETQYF. The CDR3 nucleotides are TGTGCCAGCAGCCAAGTTATCGACAGGGCTGAAGAGACCCAGTACTTC.